These 4 T cell receptor beta chains originate from one sample sequenced in a study of naive and memory T cell subsets. Blood and skin TCR RNA was reverse transcribed with alpha and beta constant primers. TCRdb analysed the 5' RACE reads with MiXCR anew, one entry per CDR3 protein. The sample carries 20,000 to 25,000 distinct CDR3 sequences, roughly 4% recorded once. RNA was extracted from 2 to 3 ml of whole blood of healthy adults. These receptors came from a male donor in good health.

This rearrangement joins TRBV6-2 or TRBV6-3 to TRBJ2-1, with 9 bases fitting TRBD2. CDR1 MNHEY and CDR2 SVGEGT come from the germline V gene. The length of the CDR3 is 14 residues. The V gene end was trimmed by 4 bases and the J gene end by 7 bases; junction bases not matched to a gene: 5. DNA for the CDR3: TGTGCCAGCAGTTTAGCGGGAGAGGGGAATGAGCAGTTCTTC. Translating gives CASSLAGEGNEQFF.

Details on this clonotype: A read error may be the cause here, since a much bigger clone is one base away. The J gene is TRBJ1-5, the V gene TRBV6-1; no reliable D call. The CDR3 length is 11 residues. V was trimmed by 3 bases and J by 6 bases, leaving 3 bases between them. Germline lookup yields CDR1 MNHNS and CDR2 SASEGT. The CDR3 is CASSESQPQHF. In DNA, the CDR3 is TGTGCCAGCAGTGAGAGTCAGCCCCAGCATTTT.

There are many counts of this clonotype. J is TRBJ2-2 and V is TRBV3-1; D may be TRBD2 (5 bases). This CDR3 comprises 14 residues. From germline, CDR1 is LGHDT and CDR2 YNNKEL (reference sequence). Deletions cut 1 base from V and 6 bases from J, with 9 bases between. The CDR3 spells CASSQGGRSGELFF. CDR3 coding DNA: TGTGCCAGCAGCCAAGGAGGGCGGTCCGGGGAGCTGTTTTTT.

This clonotype was observed a handful of times. This rearrangement joins TRBV11-2 to TRBJ2-1; 7 bases fit TRBD2. V was clipped by 5 bases and J by 1 base; unmatched bases: 14. This CDR3 spans 18 amino acids. The germline V gene encodes CDR1 SGHAT and CDR2 FQNNGV. DNA of the CDR3: TGTGCCAGCAGCCCGCCCGGGGGTGGCGGGAGATCCTACAATGAGCAGTTCTTC. Translation: CASSPPGGGGRSYNEQFF.